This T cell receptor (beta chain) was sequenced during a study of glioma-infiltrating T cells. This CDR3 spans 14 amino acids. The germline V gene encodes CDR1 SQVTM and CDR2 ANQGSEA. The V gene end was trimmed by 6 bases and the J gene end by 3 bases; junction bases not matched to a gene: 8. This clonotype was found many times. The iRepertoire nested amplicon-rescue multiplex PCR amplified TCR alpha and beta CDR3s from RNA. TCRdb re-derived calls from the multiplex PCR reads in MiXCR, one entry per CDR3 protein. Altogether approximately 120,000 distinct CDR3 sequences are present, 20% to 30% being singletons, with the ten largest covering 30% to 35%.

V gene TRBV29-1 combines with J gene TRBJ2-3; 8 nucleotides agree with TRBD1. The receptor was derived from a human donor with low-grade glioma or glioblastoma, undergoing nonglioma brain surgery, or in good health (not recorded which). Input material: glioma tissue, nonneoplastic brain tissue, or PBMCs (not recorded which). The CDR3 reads CSVPWTGLTDTQYF. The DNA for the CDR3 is TGCAGCGTGCCCTGGACAGGGCTTACAGATACGCAGTATTTT.